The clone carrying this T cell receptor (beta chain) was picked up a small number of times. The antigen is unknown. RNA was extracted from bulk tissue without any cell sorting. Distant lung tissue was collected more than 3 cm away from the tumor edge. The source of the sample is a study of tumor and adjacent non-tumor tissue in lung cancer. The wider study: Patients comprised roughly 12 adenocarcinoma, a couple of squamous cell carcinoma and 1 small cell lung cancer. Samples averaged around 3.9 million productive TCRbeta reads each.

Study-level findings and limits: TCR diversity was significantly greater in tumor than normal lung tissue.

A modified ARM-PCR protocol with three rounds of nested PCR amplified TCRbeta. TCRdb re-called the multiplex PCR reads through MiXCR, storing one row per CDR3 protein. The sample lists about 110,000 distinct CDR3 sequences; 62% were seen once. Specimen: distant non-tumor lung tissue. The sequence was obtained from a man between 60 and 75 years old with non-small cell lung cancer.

CDR3 nucleotide sequence: TGTGCCAGCAGTTTATTTCTGCAGAGCTCCTACAATGAGCAGTTCTTC. Translated: CASSLFLQSSYNEQFF. The rearrangement uses TRBV28 and TRBJ2-1; D not certain. The CDR3 extends over 16 amino acids. Trimming pared 1 base from V and 0 bases from J, leaving 10 bases between. Germline V gene lookup returns CDR1 MDHEN and CDR2 SYDVKM.